This entry is about one T cell receptor beta chain. No antigen is known for it. cDNA prepared by RNA extraction and subsequent reverse transcription served as the template for sequencing. Libraries were prepared by immunoSEQ multiplex PCR; TCRdb keeps only in-frame clonotypes and omits some of them. This table holds about 150,000 clones, 50% to 65% found once. The data stem from a study of CD8+ T cells in alopecia areata. Study results and caveats: TCRs were shared less clearly across patients than in mice, possibly for HLA-related reasons. Lesional scalp, especially alopecia totalis/universalis, showed higher clonality than normal scalp. In scalp samples, resident alphabeta T cells of normal skin are also sequenced.

Trimming at V came to 3 bases and at J to 7 bases, leaving 3 bases not matched to a gene. The CDR3 spans 13 residues. The V gene's germline CDR1 is SQVTM and CDR2 ANQGSEA. The clonotype was recovered from a human donor in good health. Sequencing used CD4+ T cells sorted from blood. The chain recombines TRBV29-1 with TRBJ2-1; 10 bases line up with TRBD2. CDR3 DNA: TGCAGCGTTGATACTAGCGGGAAGAATGAGCAGTTCTTC. This sequence encodes CSVDTSGKNEQFF.